Listed below are T cell receptor beta chains from one sample, sequenced in a study of blood T cell repertoires in COVID-19. Sequenced by immunoSEQ multiplex PCR; TCRdb stores in-frame clones only, minus some. This table has some 170,000 clones, around 90% appearing once. The material sequenced was peripheral blood. The receptors were gathered from a woman aged 45-59 years with acute or convalescent COVID-19. CDR3s include the opening cysteine and the closing phenylalanine or tryptophan. The order of the fields is D gene, J gene, clone size, V gene, CDR3 DNA, CDR3 protein. The D gene is left open where the match is weak. Size is stated for part of the rows, as once, few or many counts, or as a class when the clone is expanded.

NA | TRBJ1-6 | NA | TRBV30 | TGTGCCTGGAGTGCACAGTCCCTCCACTTT | CAWSAQSLHF
TRBD2 | TRBJ2-7 | NA | TRBV2 | TGTGCCAGCAGTCCCACTAGCGGGGGGCTCTACGAGCAGTACTTC | CASSPTSGGLYEQYF
NA | TRBJ1-2 | NA | TRBV5-1 | TGCGCCAGCAGCTTGGCCCCCAGGGAAGTGAGCGGCTACACCTTC | CASSLAPREVSGYTF
TRBD1 | TRBJ1-3 | NA | TRBV27 | TGTGCCAGCCGCCCTACAGGGGGCTCTGGAAACACCATATATTTT | CASRPTGGSGNTIYF
TRBD1 | TRBJ1-1 | NA | TRBV19 | TGTGCCAGTACCCGGGACAGGGCGGGCACTGAAGCTTTCTTT | CASTRDRAGTEAFF
NA | TRBJ2-7 | NA | TRBV2 | TGTGCCAGCAGTTTCGGAGGCGAGCAGTACTTC | CASSFGGEQYF
TRBD2 | TRBJ2-1 | once | TRBV5-4 | TGTGCCAGCAGTTTCCCCGGCGGGCGGGAGGGCCGGAATGAGCAGTTCTTC | CASSFPGGREGRNEQFF
NA | TRBJ2-2 | NA | TRBV10-3 | TGTGCCATCAGTAGCATGGAGACCACCGGGGAGCTGTTTTTT | CAISSMETTGELFF
NA | TRBJ1-2 | NA | TRBV20-1 | TGCAGTGCTAGAGCCCCAGATGGCTACACCTTC | CSARAPDGYTF
NA | TRBJ1-3 | NA | TRBV2 | TGTGCCAGCAGTGACGGGTTTTTTGACACCATATATTTT | CASSDGFFDTIYF
TRBD1 | TRBJ1-1 | NA | TRBV2 | TGTGCCAGCAGTGATGGATCGACAGGGCTTACTGAAGCTTTCTTT | CASSDGSTGLTEAFF
TRBD1 | TRBJ1-2 | NA | TRBV5-6 | TGTGCCAGCAGCTTCGGGGGACAGAGCCAATTCTATGGCTACACCTTC | CASSFGGQSQFYGYTF
TRBD1 | TRBJ1-2 | few | TRBV29-1 | TGCAGCGGGGACAGGGGATCGGGTGGCTACACCTTC | CSGDRGSGGYTF
NA | TRBJ1-4 | NA | TRBV19 | TGTGCCAGTAGTATAGGCCAGACCAGGGGTGAAAAACTGTTTTTT | CASSIGQTRGEKLFF
NA | TRBJ1-2 | NA | TRBV5-4 | TGTGCCAGCAGTCTAGGTGCCCAACCTAACTATGGCTACACCTTC | CASSLGAQPNYGYTF
NA | TRBJ1-1 | NA | TRBV27 | TGTGCCAGCAGTTTCTGGCAGGGTGACACTGAAGCTTTCTTT | CASSFWQGDTEAFF
TRBD2 | TRBJ2-2 | NA | TRBV25-1 | TGTGCCAGCAGTGATCTACTAGCGGGAGACACCGGGGAGCTGTTTTTT | CASSDLLAGDTGELFF
NA | TRBJ2-3 | NA | TRBV11-2 | TGTGCCAGCAGCGGGCTGTCGCAGTATTTT | CASSGLSQYF
NA | TRBJ2-1 | NA | TRBV11-3 | TGTGCCAGCAGCCTAGGGGAGGAGCTGATGGAGTTCTTC | CASSLGEELMEFF
TRBD1 | TRBJ2-3 | NA | TRBV7-8 | TGTGCCAGCAGCTCAACAGGGGGCCCAGATACGCAGTATTTT | CASSSTGGPDTQYF
TRBD1 | TRBJ1-2 | few | TRBV4-1 | TGCGCCAGCAGCCAGGACAGGGGAAGTTATGGCTACACCTTC | CASSQDRGSYGYTF
NA | TRBJ1-1 | NA | TRBV4-3 | TGCGCCAGCAGCCAAGAGAGAGAAAGCGCTGAAGCTTTCTTT | CASSQERESAEAFF
NA | TRBJ1-6 | NA | TRBV7-8 | TGTGCCAGCAGCTTACTATCAGGGGTTGGTTCACCCCTCCACTTT | CASSLLSGVGSPLHF
NA | TRBJ1-1 | NA | TRBV6-5 | TGTGCCAGCAGTTACCGAGGGTCCGCGTTGAACACTGAAGCTTTCTTT | CASSYRGSALNTEAFF
TRBD1 | TRBJ2-3 | once | TRBV9 | TGTGCCAGCAGCGTAGATGGGACAGGGGTCACAGATACGCAGTATTTT | CASSVDGTGVTDTQYF
NA | TRBJ2-5 | NA | TRBV6-4 | TGTGCCAGCAGTGACAGCAGGCAGAAAGAGACCCAGTACTTC | CASSDSRQKETQYF
NA | TRBJ1-2 | NA | TRBV11-2 | TGTGCCAGCAGCTTAGAATTGGGGGAGGCCTACTATGGCTACACCTTC | CASSLELGEAYYGYTF
NA | TRBJ2-5 | once | TRBV18 | TGTGCCAGCTCACCCCCGGAGGGCAGCCAAGAGACCCAGTACTTC | CASSPPEGSQETQYF
TRBD1 | TRBJ1-1 | NA | TRBV9 | TGTGCCAGCAGCTCTACCGGGACAGCCCAAGCTTTCTTT | CASSSTGTAQAFF
TRBD2 | TRBJ2-3 | NA | TRBV7-3 | TGTGCCAGCAGCACCGGGACTAGGACCGCAGATACGCAGTATTTT | CASSTGTRTADTQYF
TRBD1 | TRBJ1-3 | NA | TRBV11-3 | TGTGCCAGCAGCGGGACAGCTGGAAACACCATATATTTT | CASSGTAGNTIYF
TRBD1 | TRBJ1-4 | NA | TRBV30 | TGTGCCTGGAGTGGAGACAGGGGAAATGAAAAACTGTTTTTT | CAWSGDRGNEKLFF